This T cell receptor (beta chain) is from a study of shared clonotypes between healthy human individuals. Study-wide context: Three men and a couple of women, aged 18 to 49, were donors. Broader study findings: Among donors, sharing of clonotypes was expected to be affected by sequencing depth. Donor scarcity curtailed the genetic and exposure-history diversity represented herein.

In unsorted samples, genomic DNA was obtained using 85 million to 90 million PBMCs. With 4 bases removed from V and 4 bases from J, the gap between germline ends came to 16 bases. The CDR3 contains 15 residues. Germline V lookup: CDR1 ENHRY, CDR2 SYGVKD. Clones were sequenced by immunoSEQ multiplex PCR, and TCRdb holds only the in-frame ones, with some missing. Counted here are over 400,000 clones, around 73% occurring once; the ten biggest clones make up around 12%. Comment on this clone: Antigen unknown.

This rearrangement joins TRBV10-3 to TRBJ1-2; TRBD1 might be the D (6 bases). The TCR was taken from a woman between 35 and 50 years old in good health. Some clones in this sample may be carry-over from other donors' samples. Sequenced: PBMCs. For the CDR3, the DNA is TGTGCCATCAGTGGGACAGCAGATGCCTCCTATGGCTACACCTTC. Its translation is CAISGTADASYGYTF.